The present TCR beta chain was sequenced within a study of blood T cell repertoires in COVID-19. Assay used: immunoSEQ multiplex PCR; TCRdb lists only in-frame clones, some missing. Among fewer than 250,000 clones listed, 84% were seen once. Germline V CDR1 and CDR2: SGDLS, YYNGEE. V lost 3 bases and J lost 2, with 18 bases in between. The CDR3 is 17 residues long. The V and J genes are TRBV9 and TRBJ1-3, with D possibly matching TRBD1 (6 bases). What was sequenced was peripheral blood. The clonotype comes from a woman aged 70 to 79 with active or convalescent COVID-19. The CDR3 coding sequence is TGTGCCAGCAGCGCCCCCGCAGGGGATTTACCTGGAAACACCATATATTTT. As protein: CASSAPAGDLPGNTIYF.